These 32 T cell receptor beta chains came from one sample sequenced in a study of blood T cells in healthy people across ages. Using a J-beta primer mix together with a sample-barcoded 5' primer, a second PCR was run for roughly 7 to 12 cycles. Using its own MiXCR run on the 5' RACE reads, TCRdb lists one record per CDR3 protein. The sample contains some 710,000 distinct CDR3 sequences, 22% of which appear only once. Sequencing was done on a sample of blood. The receptor source for this set is a man aged 65 to 85 in good health.

This clonotype showed up just a few times. This chain links TRBV5-1 with TRBJ2-1; 9 bases line up with TRBD1. Near its end, the DNA agrees better with TRBJ2-7, so the J call may be wrong. CDR1 and CDR2 from the germline V gene are SGHRS and YFSETQ. This CDR3 region has 17 residues. The CDR3 loop is CASSLSPTGGGIYEQYF. In DNA, the CDR3 is TGCGCCAGCAGCTTGTCCCCCACAGGGGGCGGAATCTACGAGCAGTACTTC.

The table lists this clonotype with many counts. V and J are TRBV20-1 and TRBJ2-5; D could derive from TRBD1 or TRBD2 (5 bases each). From germline, CDR1 is DFQATT and CDR2 SNEGSKA (reference sequence). The CDR3 consists of 16 residues. The V gene lost 0 bases and the J gene lost 4 bases, with 18 bases spanning the gap. This CDR3 reads CSARDWWTPGPETQYF. In nucleotides, the CDR3 is TGCAGTGCTAGAGATTGGTGGACACCGGGGCCAGAGACCCAGTACTTC.

There are a few counts of this clonotype. J is TRBJ1-2 and V is TRBV7-2; D is perhaps TRBD1 (6 bases). Germline V gives CDR1 SGHTA, CDR2 FQGNSA. Trimming removed 4 bases at V and 8 bases at J, with 14 bases between. The CDR3 runs to 13 residues. The CDR3 DNA sequence: TGTGCCAGCAGCTCCAACAGGGCTCAAGGCTACACCTTC. It specifies CASSSNRAQGYTF.

The sample holds many counts of this clonotype. The chain has TRBV27 and TRBJ2-7, with a tentative D call TRBD2 (6 bases). The CDR3 sequence is 15 residues long. Germline lookup yields CDR1 MNHEY and CDR2 SMNVEV (reference sequence). The CDR3 spells CASTVRRGISSEQYV. The CDR3 coding sequence is TGTGCCAGCACTGTCAGACGCGGGATCTCCTCCGAGCAGTACGTC.

This rearrangement joins TRBV7-9 to TRBJ2-5; TRBD2 agrees at 7 bases. The closer fit of TRBJ2-1 to the DNA end suggests the J call may be wrong. In germline, CDR1 is SEHNR, CDR2 FQNEAQ (reference sequence). The CDR3 extends over 14 amino acids. The CDR3 reads CASSFGLAENEQFF. CDR3 coding DNA: TGTGCCAGCAGCTTTGGTCTAGCGGAAAATGAGCAGTTCTTC.

This clonotype was seen a few times. This chain connects TRBV3-1 to TRBJ1-2, with D uncertain. With 4 bases removed from V and 8 bases from J, the gap between germline ends came to 11 bases. This CDR3 region has 12 residues. Germline V gene lookup returns CDR1 LGHDT and CDR2 YNNKEL (reference sequence). CDR3 nucleotides: TGTGCCAGCAGCCCCAAAGGGCGCGGCTACACCTTC. It yields the protein CASSPKGRGYTF.

This clonotype was seen more than once but under ten times. The chain has TRBV24-1 and TRBJ1-5; D remains unclear. Trimming stripped 8 bases from V and 3 bases from J, with 19 bases between. Germline values: CDR1 KGHDR, CDR2 SFDVKD. The CDR3 is 16 amino acids. CDR3 sequence: CATTDIEQNSNQPQHF. DNA for the CDR3: TGTGCCACCACCGATATAGAACAGAACTCCAATCAGCCCCAGCATTTT.

This clonotype was observed a handful of times. The chain joins TRBV20-1 to TRBJ2-3; no definite D call. Trimming left V 5 bases short and J 5 bases short, with 5 bases between. Germline V gene lookup returns CDR1 DFQATT and CDR2 SNEGSKA (reference sequence). CDR3 length: 10 residues. The chain's CDR3 is CSALRDTQYF. CDR3 in DNA: TGCAGTGCTCTGAGAGATACGCAGTATTTT.

The rearrangement joins TRBV7-7 to TRBJ2-5; TRBD1 or TRBD2 may be the D gene (5 bases each). The length of the CDR3 is 15 residues. Germline CDR1 and CDR2: SSHAT and FNYEAQ (reference sequence). V was shortened by 5 bases and J by 2 bases, with 15 bases between the two germline ends. CDR3 sequence (DNA): TGTGCCAGCAGCCTCCTCGGGGCCCCTCAAGAGACCCAGTACTTC. This codes for CASSLLGAPQETQYF.

With regard to this clonotype: One end of the junction is discordant with germline, which a read error may explain. The chain employs TRBV29-1 and TRBJ1-2, with 7 bases fitting TRBD1. This CDR3 contains 12 residues. The germline gives CDR1 SQVTM, CDR2 ANQGSEA. CDR3 protein: CSGGEMVGTDAF. The CDR3, as DNA: TGCAGCGGGGGGGAGATGGTAGGGACAGACGCCTTC.

The CDR3: CASSASGGGYNEQFF. The CDR3 DNA follows: TGTGCCAGCAGCGCTAGCGGGGGGGGGTACAATGAGCAGTTCTTC. The chain links TRBV7-2 to TRBJ2-1, with 12 bases that match TRBD2. The V gene end was trimmed by 5 bases and the J gene end by 4 bases; junction bases not matched to a gene: 3. The CDR3 is 15 amino acids. The germline CDR1 and CDR2 sequences are SGHTA and FQGNSA.

V and J are TRBV20-1 and TRBJ2-7; tentative D call: TRBD1 (6 bases). From germline, CDR1 is DFQATT and CDR2 SNEGSKA (reference sequence). The V gene lost 6 bases and the J gene lost 0 bases, with 12 bases spanning the gap. The CDR3 covers 13 residues. The CDR3 reads CSATDRSSYEQYF. CDR3 bases: TGCAGTGCCACCGACAGGAGCTCCTACGAGCAGTACTTC.

The chain couples TRBV6-2 or TRBV6-3 to TRBJ1-5, with 7 bases matching TRBD1. V was pared by 2 bases and J by 3 bases, with 4 bases of the junction left unmatched. Germline V lookup: CDR1 MNHEY, CDR2 SVGEGT. The CDR3 length is 15 residues. The CDR3 region is CASSYGGGLNQPQHF. CDR3 DNA: TGTGCCAGCAGTTACGGAGGGGGCCTCAATCAGCCCCAGCATTTT.

J is TRBJ2-1 and V is TRBV20-1; D tentatively reads TRBD1 or TRBD2 (6 bases each). In germline, CDR1 is DFQATT, CDR2 SNEGSKA (reference sequence). The CDR3 is 14 amino acids. Trimming took off 3 bases at V and 1 base at J, with 10 bases between the two ends. The CDR3 nucleotides are TGCAGTGCTAGGAGGGGGGTTTCCTACAATGAGCAGTTCTTC. This translates into CSARRGVSYNEQFF.

Only a few counts were recorded for this clonotype. One junction end disagrees with the germline gene, perhaps due to a read error. The chain recombines TRBV5-8 with TRBJ1-2; TRBD1 agrees at 8 bases. This CDR3 has 16 amino acids. The germline V gene encodes CDR1 SGHTS and CDR2 YDEGEE. CDR3 amino acids: CASTLGGQEDNYGYTF. CDR3 DNA: TGTGCCAGCACCTTGGGGGGACAGGAAGATAACTATGGCTACACCTTC. The full variable domain, completed using reference TRBV5-8 and TRBJ1-2, is EAGVTQSPTHLIKTRGQQATLRCSPISGHTSVYWYQQALGLGLQFLLWYDEGEERNRGNFPPRFSGRQFPNYSSELNVNALELEDSALYLCASTLGGQEDNYGYTFGSGTRLTVV.

The chain uses TRBV5-1 and TRBJ2-1, with 8 nucleotides matching TRBD2. This CDR3 region has 16 residues. From germline, CDR1 is SGHRS and CDR2 YFSETQ. The V gene end was trimmed by 7 bases and the J gene end by 0 bases; junction bases not matched to a gene: 9. The CDR3 loop reads CASSDPTSGSYNEQFF. As DNA, the CDR3 is TGCGCCAGCTCCGACCCCACTAGCGGCTCCTACAATGAGCAGTTCTTC. Full variable domain (outside the CDR3, taken from reference TRBV5-1 and TRBJ2-1): KAGVTQTPRYLIKTRGQQVTLSCSPISGHRSVSWYQQTPGQGLQFLFEYFSETQRNKGNFPGRFSGRQFSNSRSEMNVSTLELGDSALYLCASSDPTSGSYNEQFFGPGTRLTVL.

This chain connects TRBV6-1 to TRBJ1-4; D perhaps matches TRBD1 (5 bases). The CDR3 has 16 amino acids. The ends were cut back, 0 bases at V and 3 bases at J, with 11 bases in the middle. Germline-derived CDR1 and CDR2 are MNHNS and SASEGT. The CDR3: CASSEALGTANEKLFF. DNA for the CDR3: TGTGCCAGCAGTGAAGCCCTCGGGACGGCTAATGAAAAACTGTTTTTT.

This clonotype has just a few counts. The rearrangement uses TRBV5-1 and TRBJ2-2; a weak D match, TRBD1 (6 bases). Trimming pared 3 bases from V and 0 bases from J, leaving 12 bases between. This CDR3 has 16 amino acids. CDR1 and CDR2 (germline): SGHRS, YFSETQ. The CDR3 bases are TGCGCCAGCAGCTCAACAGGGAGATCGAACACCGGGGAGCTGTTTTTT. This sequence encodes CASSSTGRSNTGELFF. Combining the CDR3 with reference TRBV5-1 and TRBJ2-2 gives the whole variable domain KAGVTQTPRYLIKTRGQQVTLSCSPISGHRSVSWYQQTPGQGLQFLFEYFSETQRNKGNFPGRFSGRQFSNSRSEMNVSTLELGDSALYLCASSSTGRSNTGELFFGEGSRLTVL.

The V and J genes are TRBV28 and TRBJ1-5, with D possibly TRBD1 on 5 matching bases. With 8 bases removed from V and 0 bases from J, the gap between germline ends came to 20 bases. CDR1 and CDR2 (germline): MDHEN, SYDVKM. The CDR3 spans 17 residues. CDR3 DNA sequence: TGTGCCAGCTATGGGACCTATACCCCCTATAGCAATCAGCCCCAGCATTTT. This gives the protein CASYGTYTPYSNQPQHF.

With respect to this clonotype: At one boundary the junction diverges from the germline segment, which might be a read error. The V call is TRBV12-3 or TRBV12-4, the J call TRBJ1-2; TRBD1 matches 7 bases. This CDR3 contains 14 residues. The CDR3 bases are TGTGCCAGCAGTCTCCAACAGGGGTCCTATGGCCACACCTTC. Translation gives CASSLQQGSYGHTF.

The rearrangement links TRBV12-3 or TRBV12-4 to TRBJ2-3; TRBD2 aligns across 9 bases. The ends lost 3 bases at V and 6 bases at J; junction bases unmatched: 13. The CDR3 is 17 residues long. Written as DNA, the CDR3 is TGTGCCAGCAGTTTCCCTGTGGTAGCGGGAGTATCCGATACGCAGTATTTT. Translated: CASSFPVVAGVSDTQYF.

A few counts support this clonotype. The CDR3 loop reads CASSLNGDRNEKLFF. DNA for the CDR3: TGTGCCAGCAGCTTAAATGGGGACAGAAATGAAAAACTGTTTTTT. The chain joins TRBV7-2 to TRBJ1-4; TRBD1 matches 7 bases. CDR1 and CDR2 (germline): SGHTA, FQGNSA. V gave up 2 bases and J gave up 5 bases; unmatched junction bases: 5. CDR3 length: 15 amino acids.

The chain employs TRBV7-3 and TRBJ2-7; 7 bases fit TRBD2. The CDR3 sequence is 15 residues long. CDR1 SGHTA and CDR2 FQGTGA come from the germline V gene. V lost 5 bases and J lost 5; bases outside the gene matches: 12. The CDR3 coding sequence is TGTGCCAGCAGCCGGAAACCTAGCGGTGGTAACGAGCAGTACGTC. This translates into CASSRKPSGGNEQYV.

The rearrangement joins TRBV10-3 to TRBJ2-2; the D gene is possibly TRBD1 (5 bases). V lost 2 bases and J 4 bases, leaving 11 bases between the germline ends. Germline loops: CDR1 ENHRY, CDR2 SYGVKD. The CDR3 runs 15 residues. The CDR3 is CAISEQTGSTGELFF. In DNA form, the CDR3 reads TGTGCCATCAGTGAGCAAACAGGATCCACCGGGGAGCTGTTTTTT.

The CDR3 loop is CASSVSGTGVNEQFF. In nucleotides, the CDR3 is TGTGCCAGCAGCGTTTCCGGGACAGGGGTCAATGAGCAGTTCTTC. The chain couples TRBV9 to TRBJ2-1; 10 positions match TRBD1. The CDR3 is 15 amino acids. Germline V lookup: CDR1 SGDLS, CDR2 YYNGEE. V was clipped by 2 bases and J by 6 bases; unmatched bases: 5.

This clonotype was seen ten or more times. The rearrangement uses TRBV10-3 and TRBJ2-7, with D unresolved. Per the germline V gene, CDR1 is ENHRY and CDR2 is SYGVKD. The V gene lost 2 bases and the J gene lost 6 bases, with 2 bases spanning the gap. The CDR3 is 10 amino acids. The CDR3 loop reads CAISEGEQYV. Written as DNA, the CDR3 is TGTGCCATCAGTGAGGGCGAGCAGTACGTC.

This clonotype was counted many times. The chain carries TRBV29-1 and TRBJ1-4, with a weak D call TRBD1 (5 bases). Germline CDR1 and CDR2: SQVTM and ANQGSEA. CDR3 length: 14 amino acids. V lost 5 bases, J lost 5 bases, and 15 bases lay in between. The CDR3 sequence: CSVQRGTKNEKLFF. As DNA, the CDR3 is TGCAGCGTTCAACGAGGGACTAAGAATGAAAAACTGTTTTTT.

This clonotype occurred a few times. The J gene is TRBJ1-1, the V gene TRBV7-9; weak D call: TRBD1 (6 bases). Trimming took 5 bases from V and 11 from J, leaving 15 bases between them. Germline V gene lookup returns CDR1 SEHNR and CDR2 FQNEAQ (reference sequence). The CDR3 is 12 amino acids. This chain's CDR3 is CASSRTGFGAFF. The CDR3 DNA reads TGTGCCAGCAGCCGAACAGGGTTCGGGGCTTTCTTT.

The genes are TRBV30 and TRBJ2-2; D perhaps matches TRBD1 (6 bases). The CDR3 is 12 amino acids. Trimming took off 4 bases at V and 6 bases at J, with 9 bases between the two ends. Germline CDR1 is GTSNPN and CDR2 is SVGIG (reference sequence). In DNA form, the CDR3 reads TGTGCCTGGAACAGGGCGGCCGGGGAGCTGTTTTTT. Translating gives CAWNRAAGELFF.

The sample holds a few counts of this clonotype. The chain links TRBV9 to TRBJ1-1; TRBD1 is a possible D gene (5 bases). CDR3 length equals 13 residues. The V and J ends lost 3 bases and 12 bases respectively, with 18 bases between them. The V gene's germline CDR1 is SGDLS and CDR2 YYNGEE. The CDR3 DNA sequence: TGTGCCAGCAGCGAAAACCAGGGATTCGGCCCTTTCTTT. Its translation: CASSENQGFGPFF. Combining the CDR3 with reference TRBV9 and TRBJ1-1 gives the whole variable domain DSGVTQTPKHLITATGQRVTLRCSPRSGDLSVYWYQQSLDQGLQFLIQYYNGEERAKGNILERFSAQQFPDLHSELNLSSLELGDSALYFCASSENQGFGPFFGQGTRLTVV.

This clonotype showed up just a few times. This rearrangement joins TRBV29-1 to TRBJ2-5; 7 bases agree with TRBD1. TRBJ2-1 explains the end of the DNA better; the J call may be wrong. Per germline, CDR1 SQVTM and CDR2 ANQGSEA. The CDR3 runs 12 residues. CDR3 nucleotides: TGCAGCGTTACTACAGGGGTTGGTGAGCAGTTCTTC. This translates into CSVTTGVGEQFF.

In DNA form, the CDR3 reads TGCAGCGTCTCCCGCGGACAGGGAAACACCATATATTTT. Translation: CSVSRGQGNTIYF. The rearrangement joins TRBV29-1 to TRBJ1-3; TRBD1 might be the D (6 bases). The CDR3 is 13 amino acids. Trimming took 6 bases from V and 4 from J, leaving 13 bases between them. Germline CDR1 SQVTM, CDR2 ANQGSEA. The whole variable domain, remainder taken from reference TRBV29-1 and TRBJ1-3, is SAVISQKPSRDICQRGTSLTIQCQVDSQVTMMFWYRQQPGQSLTLIATANQGSEATYESGFVIDKFPISRPNLTFSTLTVSNMSPEDSSIYLCSVSRGQGNTIYFGEGSWLTVV.